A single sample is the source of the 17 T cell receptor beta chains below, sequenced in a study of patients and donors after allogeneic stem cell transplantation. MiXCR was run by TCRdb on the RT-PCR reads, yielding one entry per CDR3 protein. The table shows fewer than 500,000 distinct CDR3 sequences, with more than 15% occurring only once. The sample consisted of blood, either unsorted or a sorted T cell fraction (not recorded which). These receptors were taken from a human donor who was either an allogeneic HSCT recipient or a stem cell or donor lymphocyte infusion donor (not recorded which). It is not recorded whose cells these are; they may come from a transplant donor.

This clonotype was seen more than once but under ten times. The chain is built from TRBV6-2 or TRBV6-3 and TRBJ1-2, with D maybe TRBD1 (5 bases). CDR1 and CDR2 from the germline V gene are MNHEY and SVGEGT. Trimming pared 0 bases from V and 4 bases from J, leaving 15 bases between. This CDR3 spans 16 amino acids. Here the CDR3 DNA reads TGTGCCAGCAGTTACTCGACGGGGCCTTCAGGCTATGGCTACACCTTC. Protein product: CASSYSTGPSGYGYTF.

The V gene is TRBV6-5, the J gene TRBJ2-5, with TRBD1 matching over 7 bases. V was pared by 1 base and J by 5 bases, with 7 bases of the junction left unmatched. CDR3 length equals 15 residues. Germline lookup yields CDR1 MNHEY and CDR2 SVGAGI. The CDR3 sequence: CASSYFPGGVETQYF. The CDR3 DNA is TGTGCCAGCAGTTACTTCCCAGGGGGAGTGGAGACCCAGTACTTC.

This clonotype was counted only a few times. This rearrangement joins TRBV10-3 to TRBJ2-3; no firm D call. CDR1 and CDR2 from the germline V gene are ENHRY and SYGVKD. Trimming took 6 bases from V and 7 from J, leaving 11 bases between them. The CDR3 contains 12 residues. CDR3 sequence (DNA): TGTGCCATCAGGGCACCTGCTAATACGCAGTATTTT. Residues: CAIRAPANTQYF.

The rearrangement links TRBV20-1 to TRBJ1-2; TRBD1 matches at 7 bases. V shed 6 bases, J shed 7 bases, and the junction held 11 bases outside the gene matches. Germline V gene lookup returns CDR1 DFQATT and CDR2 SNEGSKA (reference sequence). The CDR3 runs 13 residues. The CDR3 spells CSAPRQGGFGYTF. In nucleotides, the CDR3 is TGCAGTGCCCCCCGACAGGGAGGGTTTGGCTACACCTTC.

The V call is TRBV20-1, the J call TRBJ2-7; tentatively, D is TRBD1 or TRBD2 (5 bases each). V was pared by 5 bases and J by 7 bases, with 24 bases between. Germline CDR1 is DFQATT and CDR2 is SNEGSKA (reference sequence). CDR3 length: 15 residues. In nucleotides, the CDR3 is TGCAGTGCTCGAAAACCAGGGCAATACTCGGGGGAGCAGTACTTC. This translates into CSARKPGQYSGEQYF.

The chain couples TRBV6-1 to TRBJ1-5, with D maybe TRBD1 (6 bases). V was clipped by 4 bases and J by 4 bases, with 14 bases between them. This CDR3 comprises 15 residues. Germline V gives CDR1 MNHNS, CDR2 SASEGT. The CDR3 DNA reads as TGTGCCAGCAGTGCGGGGACATTGCGGAATCAGCCCCAGCATTTT. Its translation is CASSAGTLRNQPQHF.

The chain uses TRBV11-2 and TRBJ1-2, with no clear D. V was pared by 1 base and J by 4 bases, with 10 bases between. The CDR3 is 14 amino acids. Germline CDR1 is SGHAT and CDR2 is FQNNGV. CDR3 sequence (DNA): TGTGCCAGCAGCTTAGTTGGCGCAAGCTATGGCTACACCTTC. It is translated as CASSLVGASYGYTF.

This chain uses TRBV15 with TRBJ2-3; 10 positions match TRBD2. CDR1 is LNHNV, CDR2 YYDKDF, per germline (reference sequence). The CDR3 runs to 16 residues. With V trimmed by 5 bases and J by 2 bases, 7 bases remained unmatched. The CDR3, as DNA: TGTGCCACCAGCCCCGGACTAGCGGACTTCACAGATACGCAGTATTTT. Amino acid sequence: CATSPGLADFTDTQYF.

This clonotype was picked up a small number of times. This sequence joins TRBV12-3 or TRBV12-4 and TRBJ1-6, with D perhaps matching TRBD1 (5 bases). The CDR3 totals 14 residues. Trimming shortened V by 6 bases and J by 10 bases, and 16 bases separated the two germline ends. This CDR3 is CASRDTAEGSPLHF. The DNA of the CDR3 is TGTGCCAGCAGGGACACGGCAGAGGGGTCACCCCTCCACTTT.

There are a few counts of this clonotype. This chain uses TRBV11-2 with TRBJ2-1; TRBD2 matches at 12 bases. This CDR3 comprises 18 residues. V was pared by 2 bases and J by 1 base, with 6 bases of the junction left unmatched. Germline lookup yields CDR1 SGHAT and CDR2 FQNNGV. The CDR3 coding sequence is TGTGCCAGCAGCTTAACGACTAGCGGGAGACGGTCCTACAATGAGCAGTTCTTC. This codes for CASSLTTSGRRSYNEQFF.

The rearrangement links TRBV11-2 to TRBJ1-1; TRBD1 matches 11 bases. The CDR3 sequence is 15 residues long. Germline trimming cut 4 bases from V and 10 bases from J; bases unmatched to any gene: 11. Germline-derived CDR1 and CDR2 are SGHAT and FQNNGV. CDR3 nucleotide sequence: TGTGCCAGCAGCTCCTCGGGACAGGGGGAATCTGGAGCTTTCTTT. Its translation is CASSSSGQGESGAFF.

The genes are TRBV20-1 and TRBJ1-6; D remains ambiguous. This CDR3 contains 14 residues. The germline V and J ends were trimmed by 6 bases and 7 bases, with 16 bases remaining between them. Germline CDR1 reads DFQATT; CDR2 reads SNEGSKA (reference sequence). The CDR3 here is CSAQATLSNSPLHF. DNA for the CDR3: TGCAGTGCCCAGGCGACACTGTCAAATTCACCCCTCCACTTT.

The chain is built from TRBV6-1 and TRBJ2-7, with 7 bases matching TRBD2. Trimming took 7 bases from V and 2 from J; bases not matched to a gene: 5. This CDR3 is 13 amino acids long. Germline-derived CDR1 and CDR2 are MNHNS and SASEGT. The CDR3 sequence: CASTRTRPYEQYF. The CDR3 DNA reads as TGTGCCAGCACCCGGACTAGACCCTACGAGCAGTACTTC.

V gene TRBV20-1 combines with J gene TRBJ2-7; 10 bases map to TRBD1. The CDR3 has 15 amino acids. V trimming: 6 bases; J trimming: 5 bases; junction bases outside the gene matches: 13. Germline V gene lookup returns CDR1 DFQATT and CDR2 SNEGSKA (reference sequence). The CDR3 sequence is CSALGPGQGKNEQYF. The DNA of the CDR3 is TGCAGTGCCCTCGGGCCGGGACAGGGGAAGAACGAGCAGTACTTC.

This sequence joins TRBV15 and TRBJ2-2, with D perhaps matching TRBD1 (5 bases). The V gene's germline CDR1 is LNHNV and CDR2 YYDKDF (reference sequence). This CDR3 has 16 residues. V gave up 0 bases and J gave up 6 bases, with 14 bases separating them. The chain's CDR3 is CATSRDPGRRSGELFF. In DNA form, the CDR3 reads TGTGCCACCAGCAGAGATCCAGGGCGTCGTTCCGGGGAGCTGTTTTTT.

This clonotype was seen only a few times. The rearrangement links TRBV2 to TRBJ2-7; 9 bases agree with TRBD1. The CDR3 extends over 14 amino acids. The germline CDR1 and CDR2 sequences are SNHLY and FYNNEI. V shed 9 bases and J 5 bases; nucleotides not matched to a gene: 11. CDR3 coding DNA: TGTGCCAGTAACGGCGGGACAGGGAGGAACGAGCAGTACTTC. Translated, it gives CASNGGTGRNEQYF.

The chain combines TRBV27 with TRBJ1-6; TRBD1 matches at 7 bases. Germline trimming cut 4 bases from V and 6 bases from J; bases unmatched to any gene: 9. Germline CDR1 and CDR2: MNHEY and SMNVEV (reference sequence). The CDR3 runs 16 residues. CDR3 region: CASSSGRQGFNSPLHF. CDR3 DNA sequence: TGTGCCAGCAGTTCAGGAAGACAGGGCTTTAATTCACCCCTCCACTTT.